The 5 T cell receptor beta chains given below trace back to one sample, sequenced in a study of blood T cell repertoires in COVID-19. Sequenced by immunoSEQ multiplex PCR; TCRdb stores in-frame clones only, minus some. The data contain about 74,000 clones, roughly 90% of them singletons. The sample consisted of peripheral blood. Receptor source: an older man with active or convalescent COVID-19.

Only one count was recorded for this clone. The DNA of the CDR3 is TGTGCCAGCAGCACCTGGACTGATCAGCCCCAGCATTTT. This translates into CASSTWTDQPQHF. The chain combines TRBV6-6 with TRBJ1-5; D ambiguous. The V gene's germline CDR1 is MNHNY and CDR2 SVGAGI (reference sequence). V shed 6 bases and J shed 5 bases, with 11 bases lying between them. The CDR3 contains 13 residues.

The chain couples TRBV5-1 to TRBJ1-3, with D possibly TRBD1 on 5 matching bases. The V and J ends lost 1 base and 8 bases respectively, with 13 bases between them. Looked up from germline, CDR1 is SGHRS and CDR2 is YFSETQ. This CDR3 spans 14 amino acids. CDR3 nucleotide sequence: TGCGCCAGCAGCTTGTCAGGGATTGGGGACACCATATATTTT. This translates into CASSLSGIGDTIYF. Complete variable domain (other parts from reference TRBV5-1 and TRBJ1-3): KAGVTQTPRYLIKTRGQQVTLSCSPISGHRSVSWYQQTPGQGLQFLFEYFSETQRNKGNFPGRFSGRQFSNSRSEMNVSTLELGDSALYLCASSLSGIGDTIYFGEGSWLTVV.

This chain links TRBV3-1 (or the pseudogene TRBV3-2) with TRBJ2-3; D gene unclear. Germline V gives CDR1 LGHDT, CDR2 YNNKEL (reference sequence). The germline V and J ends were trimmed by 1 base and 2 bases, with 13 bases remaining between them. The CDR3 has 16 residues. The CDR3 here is CASSQVSARYTDTQYF. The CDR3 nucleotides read TGTGCCAGCAGCCAAGTCTCAGCTAGATACACAGATACGCAGTATTTT.

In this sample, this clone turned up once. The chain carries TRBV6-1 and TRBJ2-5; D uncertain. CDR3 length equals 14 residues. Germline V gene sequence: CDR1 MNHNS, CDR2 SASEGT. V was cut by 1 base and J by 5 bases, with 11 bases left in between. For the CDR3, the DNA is TGTGCCAGCAGTGAAGGCGGCTTGTGGGAGACCCAGTACTTC. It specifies CASSEGGLWETQYF.

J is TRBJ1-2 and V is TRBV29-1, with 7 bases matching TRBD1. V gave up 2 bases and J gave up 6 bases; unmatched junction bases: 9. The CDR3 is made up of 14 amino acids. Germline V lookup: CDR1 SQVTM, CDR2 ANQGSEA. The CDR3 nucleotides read TGCAGCGTTGAACCAGGGGGGCTCGGGAATGGCTACACCTTC. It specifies CSVEPGGLGNGYTF.